Below, 4 T cell receptor beta chains from the same sample are listed, as sequenced in a study of T cell responses to AZD1222 COVID-19 vaccine. Libraries were prepared by immunoSEQ multiplex PCR; TCRdb keeps only in-frame clonotypes and omits some of them. This table has 150,000 to 200,000 clones, roughly 92% appearing once. The material was peripheral blood, obtained 28 days after the second AZD1222 dose. The receptors here all came from an adult who received the AZD1222 COVID-19 vaccine.

V is TRBV6-1 and J is TRBJ1-2; maybe TRBD1 (6 bases). Germline V gives CDR1 MNHNS, CDR2 SASEGT. V shed 3 bases and J shed 4 bases, with 18 bases lying between them. The CDR3 totals 16 residues. CDR3 nucleotide sequence: TGTGCCAGCAGTGAGCCCGGGACATTCCGCCTCTATGGCTACACCTTC. Translated, it gives CASSEPGTFRLYGYTF.

The chain combines TRBV28 with TRBJ1-3; D not resolved. Germline V gene data show CDR1 as MDHEN and CDR2 as SYDVKM. Trimming left V 3 bases short and J 0 bases short, with 9 bases between. This CDR3 is 15 amino acids long. CDR3 protein: CASSFNSGSGNTIYF. The CDR3 coding sequence is TGTGCCAGCAGTTTCAATTCGGGCTCTGGAAACACCATATATTTT.

V usage is TRBV7-9 and J usage is TRBJ1-1; perhaps TRBD1 as D (5 bases). Germline V gene lookup returns CDR1 SEHNR and CDR2 FQNEAQ (reference sequence). Trimming took off 5 bases at V and 3 bases at J, with 13 bases between the two ends. This CDR3 comprises 14 residues. Written as DNA, the CDR3 is TGTGCCAGCAGCCCCCTTTCAGGGTACACTGAAGCTTTCTTT. Its translation is CASSPLSGYTEAFF.

This rearrangement joins TRBV25-1 to TRBJ2-3, with D possibly being TRBD2 (5 bases). The germline V gene has CDR1 MGHDK and CDR2 SYGVNS. With 5 bases removed from V and 6 bases from J, the gap between germline ends came to 12 bases. The CDR3 covers 13 residues. This CDR3 is CASSISRGDTQYF. The CDR3 DNA reads TGTGCCAGCAGTATTTCCCGGGGTGATACGCAGTATTTT.